The clone carrying this T cell receptor (beta chain) was observed a handful of times. V trimming: 1 base; J trimming: 9 bases; junction bases outside the gene matches: 7. Germline V CDR1 and CDR2: GTSNPN, SVGIG (reference sequence). The CDR3 spans 13 residues. Purities in excess of 95% were seen in all sorted populations. Every isolated RNA sample was fully reverse transcribed, so sequencing captured expressed TCRB transcripts. The protocol was immunoSEQ multiplex PCR, while the TCRdb copy is restricted to in-frame clones and leaves out a portion. The sample lists a few hundred thousand clones; around 12% were seen once. The data stem from a study of beta chain features in type 1 diabetes.

This TCR was recovered from a man between 18 and 35 years old in good health. Sequenced sample: naive CD4+ T cells from blood. The chain combines TRBV30 with TRBJ2-7, with 9 bases aligning to TRBD1. The CDR3 DNA reads as TGTGCCTGGAGTGGGGGACAGGGACGGGTGCAGTACTTC. This encodes CAWSGGQGRVQYF.